A single sample gave rise to the 16 T cell receptor beta chains below, sequenced in a study of cytomegalovirus exposure and HLA in healthy donors. Primers: 60 Vbeta forward and 13 Jbeta reverse. Some clones are missing from TCRdb's copy, which holds only in-frame ones; the method was immunoSEQ multiplex PCR. Of over 120,000 clones in the sample, 75% were seen once. Sequencing was carried out using PBMCs. These receptors were collected from a man aged 25 to 40 in good health and CMV-seronegative.

The J gene is TRBJ1-2, the V gene TRBV9, with a possible D match to TRBD1 (6 bases). CDR1 SGDLS and CDR2 YYNGEE come from the germline V gene. The CDR3 has 15 amino acids. V lost 2 bases and J lost 3, with 14 bases in between. The CDR3 is CASSVGRAGDYGYTF. The CDR3 DNA reads as TGTGCCAGCAGCGTGGGCCGGGCAGGGGACTATGGCTACACCTTC.

The chain employs TRBV7-9 and TRBJ1-2, with TRBD1 matching over 10 bases. Losses at the gene ends were 5 bases for V and 4 bases for J; bases not matched to a gene: 7. The CDR3 is made up of 15 amino acids. Looked up from germline, CDR1 is SEHNR and CDR2 is FQNEAQ (reference sequence). DNA of the CDR3: TGTGCCAGCAGCGAGGGACAGGGGATTATCTATGGCTACACCTTC. The encoded protein is CASSEGQGIIYGYTF.

The chain is built from TRBV9 and TRBJ1-2; D ambiguous. This CDR3 is built from 12 residues. CDR1 and CDR2 (germline): SGDLS, YYNGEE. With 3 bases removed from V and 6 bases from J, the gap between germline ends came to 9 bases. This CDR3 reads CASSGLPNGYTF. CDR3 bases: TGTGCCAGCAGCGGACTACCGAATGGCTACACCTTC.

The V call is TRBV6-1, the J call TRBJ1-2, with D uncertain. The CDR3 is 13 amino acids. V lost 11 bases to trimming and J lost 2 bases, with 15 bases between them. Germline V gene lookup returns CDR1 MNHNS and CDR2 SASEGT. This CDR3 reads CAGRESVNYGYTF. The CDR3 bases are TGTGCCGGACGGGAGTCAGTCAACTATGGCTACACCTTC.

The chain is built from TRBV10-2 and TRBJ2-7, with TRBD2 identical over 9 bases. The germline V gene has CDR1 WSHSY and CDR2 SAAADI. V was clipped by 3 bases and J by 1 base; unmatched bases: 4. The CDR3 has 15 residues. The CDR3 DNA reads TGCGCCAGCAGTGACGGAGCGGGAGGTTCCTACGAGCAGTACTTC. Protein: CASSDGAGGSYEQYF.

Of note for this clone: The sample carries other DNA sequences with the same CDR3. The chain combines TRBV19 with TRBJ2-7, with a tentative D call TRBD2 (5 bases). Germline V gene lookup returns CDR1 LNHDA and CDR2 SQIVND (reference sequence). V was trimmed by 3 bases and J by 2 bases, leaving 11 bases between them. The CDR3 consists of 14 residues. The DNA for the CDR3 is TGTGCCAGTAGTATCGGCGGGCGCACCTACGAGCAGTACTTC. It specifies CASSIGGRTYEQYF.

The V call is TRBV29-1, the J call TRBJ2-1; 11 bases are a match to TRBD2. The CDR3 covers 15 residues. Losses at the gene ends were 6 bases for V and 4 bases for J; bases not matched to a gene: 8. CDR1 is SQVTM, CDR2 ANQGSEA, per germline. CDR3 region: CSVSRTSGRYNEQFF. CDR3 nucleotide sequence: TGCAGCGTCTCAAGGACTAGCGGGCGTTACAATGAGCAGTTCTTC.

The chain recombines TRBV10-2 with TRBJ2-1, with D perhaps matching TRBD2 (6 bases). This CDR3 region has 13 residues. V lost 2 bases and J lost 8, with 10 bases in between. CDR1 WSHSY and CDR2 SAAADI come from the germline V gene. The CDR3 loop reads CASSEREIYEQFF. CDR3 DNA: TGCGCCAGCAGTGAGCGGGAGATCTATGAGCAGTTCTTC.

The chain employs TRBV11-2 and TRBJ2-1; TRBD2 matches 8 bases. Germline trimming cut 1 base from V and 8 bases from J; bases unmatched to any gene: 13. The length of the CDR3 is 17 residues. Germline CDR1 reads SGHAT; CDR2 reads FQNNGV. The CDR3 reads CASSLGPAGALSDEQFF. The CDR3 DNA sequence: TGTGCCAGCAGCTTAGGCCCAGCGGGAGCGCTGAGTGATGAGCAGTTCTTC.

The J gene is TRBJ2-1, the V gene TRBV29-1, with 8 positions matching TRBD1. CDR1 SQVTM and CDR2 ANQGSEA come from the germline V gene. J gave up 7 bases and V 7 bases, and 15 bases lay outside the gene matches. This CDR3 is built from 15 residues. Here the CDR3 DNA reads TGCAGCGCGGGACAGGCCTCGGTTGAGTCGAATGAGCAGTTCTTC. Protein sequence: CSAGQASVESNEQFF.

The V gene is TRBV7-9, the J gene TRBJ1-1, with D hard to call. V lost 3 bases and J lost 11, with 13 bases in between. From germline, CDR1 is SEHNR and CDR2 FQNEAQ (reference sequence). CDR3 length equals 12 residues. The CDR3 reads CASSLGPTGAFF. In DNA, the CDR3 is TGTGCCAGCAGCTTGGGTCCCACGGGGGCTTTCTTT. Variable domain in full (rest from reference TRBV7-9 and TRBJ1-1): DTGVSQNPRHKITKRGQNVTFRCDPISEHNRLYWYRQTLGQGPEFLTYFQNEAQLEKSRLLSDRFSAERPKGSFSTLEIQRTEQGDSAMYLCASSLGPTGAFFGQGTRLTVV.

V usage is TRBV13 and J usage is TRBJ1-2; a possible D gene is TRBD1 (6 bases). CDR1 and CDR2 from the germline V gene are PRHDT and FYEKMQ (reference sequence). V dropped 4 bases and J dropped 5 bases, with 11 bases sitting between them. CDR3 size: 13 residues. The DNA for the CDR3 is TGTGCCAGCAGCTCTTGGGGGCGGTATGGCTACACCTTC. Translation: CASSSWGRYGYTF. The variable domain in full, with the rest retrieved from reference TRBV13 and TRBJ1-2, is AAGVIQSPRHLIKEKRETATLKCYPIPRHDTVYWYQQGPGQDPQFLISFYEKMQSDKGSIPDRFSAQQFSDYHSELNMSSLELGDSALYFCASSSWGRYGYTFGSGTRLTVV.

On this clone: It is unclear where the CDR3 begins or ends on the DNA, so no DNA is shown, and the CDR3 is as TCRdb lists it. V and J are TRBV28 and TRBJ2-3; the tabulated D call, TRBD2, remains unverified against the DNA. The V gene's germline CDR1 is MDHEN and CDR2 SYDVKM. The CDR3 extends over 15 residues, inclusive of both ends. The chain's CDR3 is CASSSSGLVTDTQYF.

This sequence joins TRBV29-1 and TRBJ2-1; 8 bases line up with TRBD2. CDR1 SQVTM and CDR2 ANQGSEA come from the germline V gene. The CDR3 runs to 14 residues. V was clipped by 0 bases and J by 7 bases; unmatched bases: 5. CDR3 sequence (DNA): TGCAGCGTTGAAGATTTCGGGGGGGCGAATGAGCAGTTCTTC. Its protein product is CSVEDFGGANEQFF.

This clone was observed a handful of times. The gene calls are TRBV7-9 and TRBJ2-5, with 8 bases that match TRBD1. The length of the CDR3 is 15 residues. CDR1 and CDR2 (germline): SEHNR, FQNEAQ (reference sequence). Unmatched junction bases numbered 8, after V lost 5 bases and J lost 3 bases. CDR3 sequence: CASSRDRGPEETQYF. The CDR3 DNA reads as TGTGCCAGCAGCCGAGACAGGGGTCCAGAAGAGACCCAGTACTTC.

The genes are TRBV10-3 and TRBJ2-1, with 8 nucleotides matching TRBD2. The trim removed 4 bases at V and 7 bases at J, leaving 9 bases unmatched. CDR3 length equals 15 residues. Germline CDR1 reads ENHRY; CDR2 reads SYGVKD. The CDR3 DNA reads TGTGCCATCAGTGGCGAGGGACTAGAAGGAAATGAGCAGTTCTTC. This gives the protein CAISGEGLEGNEQFF.